This T cell receptor beta chain was sequenced for a study of glioma-infiltrating T cells after dendritic cell vaccination. The immunoSEQ assay amplified TCRB CDR3 from up to 2 ug DNA. TCRdb's copy holds only in-frame clones and misses some; the assay was immunoSEQ multiplex PCR. This table holds about 76,000 clones, around 87% found once. The time point denotes: after dendritic cell vaccination, including at tumor progression/relapse. Patients had residual fresh-frozen tumor tissue and more than two years of survival data. The table lists this clone with a count of one. This sequence was found in a human donor with glioblastoma. Here the sequenced sample was blood, taken after dendritic cell vaccination.

CDR3 bases: TGCGCCAGCACGCCTCAGACAGGGGCAGAGACCCAGTACTTC. The encoded protein is CASTPQTGAETQYF. The rearrangement uses TRBV5-1 and TRBJ2-5, with 8 bases that match TRBD1. The CDR3 loop spans 14 amino acids. Germline V gene lookup returns CDR1 SGHRS and CDR2 YFSETQ. The ends lost 6 bases at V and 4 bases at J; junction bases unmatched: 8.